These 20 T cell receptor beta chains were sequenced from one sample in a study of response to subunit inactivated influenza vaccine. TCRdb analysed the RT-PCR reads with MiXCR anew, one entry per CDR3 protein. Of over 150,000 distinct CDR3 sequences in the sample, roughly a tenth were seen once. Sample: non-naive T cells sorted from PBMCs, taken 45 days after vaccination. All receptors derive from a man over 45 who received an inactivated influenza vaccine.

This clonotype appeared a few times. This chain links TRBV28 with TRBJ2-7, with 10 bases aligning to TRBD1. The junction had 9 bases not matched to a gene; V was cut back by 5 bases and J by 5 bases. CDR3 size: 15 residues. Germline lookup yields CDR1 MDHEN and CDR2 SYDVKM. Here the CDR3 reads CASSPLKTGGDEQYF. DNA of the CDR3: TGTGCCAGCAGTCCACTAAAGACAGGGGGCGACGAGCAGTACTTC.

This rearrangement joins TRBV28 to TRBJ1-1; no clear D. Trimming stripped 6 bases from V and 10 bases from J, with 18 bases between. CDR3 length: 13 amino acids. Germline values: CDR1 MDHEN, CDR2 SYDVKM. Here the CDR3 DNA reads TGTGCCAGCAGATATTCGGACCGCCTTGGAGCTTTCTTT. This encodes CASRYSDRLGAFF. The whole variable domain, filled in from reference TRBV28 and TRBJ1-1, reads DVKVTQSSRYLVKRTGEKVFLECVQDMDHENMFWYRQDPGLGLRLIYFSYDVKMKEKGDIPEGYSVSREKKERFSLILESASTNQTSMYLCASRYSDRLGAFFGQGTRLTVV.

The chain uses TRBV6-1 and TRBJ2-1; D may be TRBD2 (7 bases). V lost 7 bases, J lost 7 bases, and 20 bases lay in between. The CDR3 sequence is 15 residues long. Germline loops: CDR1 MNHNS, CDR2 SASEGT. CDR3 nucleotide sequence: TGTGCCAGCACCGTTTACGGGGGGCTCGGGAATGAGCAGTTCTTC. This encodes CASTVYGGLGNEQFF.

This sequence joins TRBV28 and TRBJ2-5, with a possible D match to TRBD1 (6 bases). CDR3 length: 14 residues. The germline V gene has CDR1 MDHEN and CDR2 SYDVKM. V lost 5 bases and J lost 3, with 13 bases in between. DNA of the CDR3: TGTGCCAGCAGTCTCCCCAGGGGCGAAGAGACCCAGTACTTC. Protein product: CASSLPRGEETQYF.

This chain connects TRBV18 to TRBJ2-7, with TRBD2 matching over 8 bases. From germline, CDR1 is KGHSH and CDR2 LQKENI. The CDR3 is 14 amino acids. Germline trimming cut 4 bases from V and 0 bases from J; bases unmatched to any gene: 2. CDR3 amino acids: CASSLSGSSYEQYF. In DNA form, the CDR3 reads TGTGCCAGCTCACTGAGCGGGAGCTCCTACGAGCAGTACTTC.

In its sample, this clonotype was seen once. The chain couples TRBV7-8 to TRBJ2-4; no reliable D call. This CDR3 region has 19 residues. Germline CDR1 and CDR2: SGHVS and FQNEAQ. The V gene lost 2 bases and the J gene lost 0 bases, with 20 bases spanning the gap. The CDR3 coding sequence is TGTGCCAGCAGCTTATCGTCTACGGCTTTCCCGCTAGCCAAAAACATTCAGTACTTC. Encoded protein: CASSLSSTAFPLAKNIQYF.

This clonotype came up a few times. The V and J genes are TRBV5-4 and TRBJ2-5; D unresolved. In germline, CDR1 is SGHNT, CDR2 YYREEE (reference sequence). This CDR3 comprises 14 residues. The V end lost 0 bases, the J end lost 5 bases, and 11 bases lay between the germline ends. The CDR3 nucleotides are TGTGCCAGCAGCTTGGCTGGTCCGGCGGAGACCCAGTACTTC. The encoded protein is CASSLAGPAETQYF.

The V gene is TRBV7-2, the J gene TRBJ2-3; the match to TRBD1 covers 7 bases. The CDR3 runs 15 residues. Per germline, CDR1 SGHTA and CDR2 FQGNSA. V was clipped by 5 bases and J by 1 base; unmatched bases: 6. CDR3 DNA: TGTGCCAGCAGCATTAAACAGGGGCGCACAGATACGCAGTATTTT. It encodes CASSIKQGRTDTQYF. Variable domain in full (rest from reference TRBV7-2 and TRBJ2-3): GAGVSQSPSNKVTEKGKDVELRCDPISGHTALYWYRQSLGQGLEFLIYFQGNSAPDKSGLPSDRFSAERTGGSVSTLTIQRTQQEDSAVYLCASSIKQGRTDTQYFGPGTRLTVL.

This clonotype has a count of ten or more. The chain uses TRBV29-1 and TRBJ2-7; D is uncertain. Trimming shortened V by 6 bases and J by 3 bases, and 9 bases separated the two germline ends. CDR3 length: 11 residues. The germline CDR1 and CDR2 sequences are SQVTM and ANQGSEA. The DNA of the CDR3 is TGCAGCGTAGGGAATCACTACGAGCAGTACTTC. Amino acids: CSVGNHYEQYF.

This clonotype was detected a few times. The rearrangement links TRBV20-1 to TRBJ2-3; the match to TRBD2 covers 11 bases. This CDR3 is 16 amino acids long. The V and J ends lost 4 bases and 7 bases, in that order; junction bases with no gene match: 13. Per germline, CDR1 DFQATT and CDR2 SNEGSKA (reference sequence). The CDR3 sequence: CSATDFLAGGPYTQYF. CDR3 bases: TGCAGTGCTACGGATTTCTTAGCGGGAGGGCCTTATACGCAGTATTTT.

This clonotype turned up a few times. This chain joins TRBV27 and TRBJ2-1; D gene unclear. This CDR3 has 14 residues. Germline V lookup: CDR1 MNHEY, CDR2 SMNVEV (reference sequence). The V and J ends lost 4 bases and 6 bases respectively, with 13 bases between them. The DNA for the CDR3 is TGTGCCAGCAGTTCCAGACAAGGACGCAATGAGCAGTTCTTC. It codes for CASSSRQGRNEQFF.

This sequence joins TRBV7-8 and TRBJ1-1; a weak D match, TRBD1 (5 bases). V was clipped by 5 bases and J by 1 base, with 11 bases between them. The CDR3 contains 14 residues. From germline, CDR1 is SGHVS and CDR2 FQNEAQ. The CDR3 here is CASSTRRGNTEAFF. In nucleotides, the CDR3 is TGTGCCAGCAGCACTCGAAGGGGGAACACTGAAGCTTTCTTT.

This clonotype came up a few times. J is TRBJ2-7 and V is TRBV19; tentative D call: TRBD1 (6 bases). CDR3 length: 14 amino acids. Germline V gene sequence: CDR1 LNHDA, CDR2 SQIVND (reference sequence). V lost 4 bases and J 0 bases, leaving 10 bases between the germline ends. CDR3 region: CASSTWGPSYEQYF. Written as DNA, the CDR3 is TGTGCCAGTAGTACGTGGGGGCCCTCCTACGAGCAGTACTTC.

This clonotype was picked up a small number of times. The chain has TRBV7-2 and TRBJ2-5, with D unclear. The V gene lost 1 base and the J gene lost 1 base, with 13 bases spanning the gap. Germline V gene sequence: CDR1 SGHTA, CDR2 FQGNSA. This CDR3 comprises 16 residues. CDR3 DNA sequence: TGTGCCAGCAGCTTAGGTGTAGTACTCAGCCAAGAGACCCAGTACTTC. The encoded protein is CASSLGVVLSQETQYF.

This clonotype was seen ten or more times. CDR3 nucleotide sequence: TGTGCCAGCAGCTTAGATTTAGGAGACGAGCAGTACTTC. Translation gives CASSLDLGDEQYF. The chain employs TRBV7-8 and TRBJ2-7, with no clear D. Trimming removed 1 base from V and 5 bases from J, with 9 bases in between. Germline V gene lookup returns CDR1 SGHVS and CDR2 FQNEAQ. This CDR3 is 13 amino acids long.

The CDR3 DNA reads as TGCGCCAGCAGCGGGCTAGCGGGTTCTGAGACCCAGTACTTC. This encodes CASSGLAGSETQYF. The chain combines TRBV5-1 with TRBJ2-5, with 8 bases matching TRBD2. The CDR3 has 14 residues. CDR1 and CDR2 from the germline V gene are SGHRS and YFSETQ. The V and J ends lost 4 bases and 5 bases, in that order; junction bases with no gene match: 7. The whole variable domain, remainder taken from reference TRBV5-1 and TRBJ2-5, is KAGVTQTPRYLIKTRGQQVTLSCSPISGHRSVSWYQQTPGQGLQFLFEYFSETQRNKGNFPGRFSGRQFSNSRSEMNVSTLELGDSALYLCASSGLAGSETQYFGPGTRLLVL.

This clonotype showed up just a few times. The gene calls are TRBV7-8 and TRBJ2-7, with D perhaps TRBD1 (6 bases). Germline CDR1 and CDR2: SGHVS and FQNEAQ. V lost 5 bases and J 2 bases, leaving 16 bases between the germline ends. The CDR3 runs 15 residues. The CDR3 is CASSLEDRVTYEQYF. CDR3 DNA: TGTGCCAGCAGCCTAGAGGACAGAGTTACCTACGAGCAGTACTTC. The full variable domain, its missing parts supplied by reference TRBV7-8 and TRBJ2-7, is GAGVSQSPRYKVAKRGQDVALRCDPISGHVSLFWYQQALGQGPEFLTYFQNEAQLDKSGLPSDRFFAERPEGSVSTLKIQRTQQEDSAVYLCASSLEDRVTYEQYFGPGTRLTVT.

The chain couples TRBV7-2 to TRBJ2-1; D tentatively reads TRBD1 or TRBD2 (6 bases each). Germline values: CDR1 SGHTA, CDR2 FQGNSA. Trimming removed 6 bases at V and 1 base at J, with 13 bases between. This CDR3 is built from 15 residues. CDR3 in amino acids: CASRGGRVSYNEQFF. The CDR3, as DNA: TGTGCCAGCAGGGGGGGCAGGGTATCCTACAATGAGCAGTTCTTC.

This sequence joins TRBV6-4 and TRBJ2-1; the D gene is possibly TRBD2 (6 bases). The CDR3 runs 15 residues. The V and J ends lost 0 bases and 6 bases respectively, with 12 bases between them. The germline V gene encodes CDR1 MRHNA and CDR2 SNTAGT. The DNA for the CDR3 is TGTGCCAGCAGTGACTCGAATGGGGGGAGCAATGAGCAGTTCTTC. This gives the protein CASSDSNGGSNEQFF.

This chain links TRBV28 with TRBJ2-1, with D uncertain. Germline CDR1 and CDR2: MDHEN and SYDVKM. CDR3 size: 13 residues. The ends were cut back, 6 bases at V and 4 bases at J, with 10 bases in the middle. DNA for the CDR3: TGTGCCAGCAGCCCCTGGGGATACAATGAGCAGTTCTTC. This translates into CASSPWGYNEQFF.